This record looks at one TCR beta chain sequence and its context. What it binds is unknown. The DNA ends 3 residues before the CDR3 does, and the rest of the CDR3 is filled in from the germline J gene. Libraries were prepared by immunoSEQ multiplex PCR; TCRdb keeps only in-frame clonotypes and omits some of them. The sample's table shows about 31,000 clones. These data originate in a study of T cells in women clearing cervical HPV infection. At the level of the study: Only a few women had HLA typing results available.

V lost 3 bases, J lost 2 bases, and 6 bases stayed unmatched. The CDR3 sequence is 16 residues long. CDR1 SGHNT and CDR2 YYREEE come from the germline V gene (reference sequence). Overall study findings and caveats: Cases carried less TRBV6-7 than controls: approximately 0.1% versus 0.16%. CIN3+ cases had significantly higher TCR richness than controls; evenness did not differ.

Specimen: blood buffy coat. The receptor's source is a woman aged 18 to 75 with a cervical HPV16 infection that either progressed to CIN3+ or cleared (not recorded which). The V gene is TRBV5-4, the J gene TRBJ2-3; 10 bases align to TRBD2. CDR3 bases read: TGTGCCAGCAGCTCCTGGACTAGCGGATACACAGATACG. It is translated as CASSSWTSGYTDT. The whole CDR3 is CASSSWTSGYTDTQYF.